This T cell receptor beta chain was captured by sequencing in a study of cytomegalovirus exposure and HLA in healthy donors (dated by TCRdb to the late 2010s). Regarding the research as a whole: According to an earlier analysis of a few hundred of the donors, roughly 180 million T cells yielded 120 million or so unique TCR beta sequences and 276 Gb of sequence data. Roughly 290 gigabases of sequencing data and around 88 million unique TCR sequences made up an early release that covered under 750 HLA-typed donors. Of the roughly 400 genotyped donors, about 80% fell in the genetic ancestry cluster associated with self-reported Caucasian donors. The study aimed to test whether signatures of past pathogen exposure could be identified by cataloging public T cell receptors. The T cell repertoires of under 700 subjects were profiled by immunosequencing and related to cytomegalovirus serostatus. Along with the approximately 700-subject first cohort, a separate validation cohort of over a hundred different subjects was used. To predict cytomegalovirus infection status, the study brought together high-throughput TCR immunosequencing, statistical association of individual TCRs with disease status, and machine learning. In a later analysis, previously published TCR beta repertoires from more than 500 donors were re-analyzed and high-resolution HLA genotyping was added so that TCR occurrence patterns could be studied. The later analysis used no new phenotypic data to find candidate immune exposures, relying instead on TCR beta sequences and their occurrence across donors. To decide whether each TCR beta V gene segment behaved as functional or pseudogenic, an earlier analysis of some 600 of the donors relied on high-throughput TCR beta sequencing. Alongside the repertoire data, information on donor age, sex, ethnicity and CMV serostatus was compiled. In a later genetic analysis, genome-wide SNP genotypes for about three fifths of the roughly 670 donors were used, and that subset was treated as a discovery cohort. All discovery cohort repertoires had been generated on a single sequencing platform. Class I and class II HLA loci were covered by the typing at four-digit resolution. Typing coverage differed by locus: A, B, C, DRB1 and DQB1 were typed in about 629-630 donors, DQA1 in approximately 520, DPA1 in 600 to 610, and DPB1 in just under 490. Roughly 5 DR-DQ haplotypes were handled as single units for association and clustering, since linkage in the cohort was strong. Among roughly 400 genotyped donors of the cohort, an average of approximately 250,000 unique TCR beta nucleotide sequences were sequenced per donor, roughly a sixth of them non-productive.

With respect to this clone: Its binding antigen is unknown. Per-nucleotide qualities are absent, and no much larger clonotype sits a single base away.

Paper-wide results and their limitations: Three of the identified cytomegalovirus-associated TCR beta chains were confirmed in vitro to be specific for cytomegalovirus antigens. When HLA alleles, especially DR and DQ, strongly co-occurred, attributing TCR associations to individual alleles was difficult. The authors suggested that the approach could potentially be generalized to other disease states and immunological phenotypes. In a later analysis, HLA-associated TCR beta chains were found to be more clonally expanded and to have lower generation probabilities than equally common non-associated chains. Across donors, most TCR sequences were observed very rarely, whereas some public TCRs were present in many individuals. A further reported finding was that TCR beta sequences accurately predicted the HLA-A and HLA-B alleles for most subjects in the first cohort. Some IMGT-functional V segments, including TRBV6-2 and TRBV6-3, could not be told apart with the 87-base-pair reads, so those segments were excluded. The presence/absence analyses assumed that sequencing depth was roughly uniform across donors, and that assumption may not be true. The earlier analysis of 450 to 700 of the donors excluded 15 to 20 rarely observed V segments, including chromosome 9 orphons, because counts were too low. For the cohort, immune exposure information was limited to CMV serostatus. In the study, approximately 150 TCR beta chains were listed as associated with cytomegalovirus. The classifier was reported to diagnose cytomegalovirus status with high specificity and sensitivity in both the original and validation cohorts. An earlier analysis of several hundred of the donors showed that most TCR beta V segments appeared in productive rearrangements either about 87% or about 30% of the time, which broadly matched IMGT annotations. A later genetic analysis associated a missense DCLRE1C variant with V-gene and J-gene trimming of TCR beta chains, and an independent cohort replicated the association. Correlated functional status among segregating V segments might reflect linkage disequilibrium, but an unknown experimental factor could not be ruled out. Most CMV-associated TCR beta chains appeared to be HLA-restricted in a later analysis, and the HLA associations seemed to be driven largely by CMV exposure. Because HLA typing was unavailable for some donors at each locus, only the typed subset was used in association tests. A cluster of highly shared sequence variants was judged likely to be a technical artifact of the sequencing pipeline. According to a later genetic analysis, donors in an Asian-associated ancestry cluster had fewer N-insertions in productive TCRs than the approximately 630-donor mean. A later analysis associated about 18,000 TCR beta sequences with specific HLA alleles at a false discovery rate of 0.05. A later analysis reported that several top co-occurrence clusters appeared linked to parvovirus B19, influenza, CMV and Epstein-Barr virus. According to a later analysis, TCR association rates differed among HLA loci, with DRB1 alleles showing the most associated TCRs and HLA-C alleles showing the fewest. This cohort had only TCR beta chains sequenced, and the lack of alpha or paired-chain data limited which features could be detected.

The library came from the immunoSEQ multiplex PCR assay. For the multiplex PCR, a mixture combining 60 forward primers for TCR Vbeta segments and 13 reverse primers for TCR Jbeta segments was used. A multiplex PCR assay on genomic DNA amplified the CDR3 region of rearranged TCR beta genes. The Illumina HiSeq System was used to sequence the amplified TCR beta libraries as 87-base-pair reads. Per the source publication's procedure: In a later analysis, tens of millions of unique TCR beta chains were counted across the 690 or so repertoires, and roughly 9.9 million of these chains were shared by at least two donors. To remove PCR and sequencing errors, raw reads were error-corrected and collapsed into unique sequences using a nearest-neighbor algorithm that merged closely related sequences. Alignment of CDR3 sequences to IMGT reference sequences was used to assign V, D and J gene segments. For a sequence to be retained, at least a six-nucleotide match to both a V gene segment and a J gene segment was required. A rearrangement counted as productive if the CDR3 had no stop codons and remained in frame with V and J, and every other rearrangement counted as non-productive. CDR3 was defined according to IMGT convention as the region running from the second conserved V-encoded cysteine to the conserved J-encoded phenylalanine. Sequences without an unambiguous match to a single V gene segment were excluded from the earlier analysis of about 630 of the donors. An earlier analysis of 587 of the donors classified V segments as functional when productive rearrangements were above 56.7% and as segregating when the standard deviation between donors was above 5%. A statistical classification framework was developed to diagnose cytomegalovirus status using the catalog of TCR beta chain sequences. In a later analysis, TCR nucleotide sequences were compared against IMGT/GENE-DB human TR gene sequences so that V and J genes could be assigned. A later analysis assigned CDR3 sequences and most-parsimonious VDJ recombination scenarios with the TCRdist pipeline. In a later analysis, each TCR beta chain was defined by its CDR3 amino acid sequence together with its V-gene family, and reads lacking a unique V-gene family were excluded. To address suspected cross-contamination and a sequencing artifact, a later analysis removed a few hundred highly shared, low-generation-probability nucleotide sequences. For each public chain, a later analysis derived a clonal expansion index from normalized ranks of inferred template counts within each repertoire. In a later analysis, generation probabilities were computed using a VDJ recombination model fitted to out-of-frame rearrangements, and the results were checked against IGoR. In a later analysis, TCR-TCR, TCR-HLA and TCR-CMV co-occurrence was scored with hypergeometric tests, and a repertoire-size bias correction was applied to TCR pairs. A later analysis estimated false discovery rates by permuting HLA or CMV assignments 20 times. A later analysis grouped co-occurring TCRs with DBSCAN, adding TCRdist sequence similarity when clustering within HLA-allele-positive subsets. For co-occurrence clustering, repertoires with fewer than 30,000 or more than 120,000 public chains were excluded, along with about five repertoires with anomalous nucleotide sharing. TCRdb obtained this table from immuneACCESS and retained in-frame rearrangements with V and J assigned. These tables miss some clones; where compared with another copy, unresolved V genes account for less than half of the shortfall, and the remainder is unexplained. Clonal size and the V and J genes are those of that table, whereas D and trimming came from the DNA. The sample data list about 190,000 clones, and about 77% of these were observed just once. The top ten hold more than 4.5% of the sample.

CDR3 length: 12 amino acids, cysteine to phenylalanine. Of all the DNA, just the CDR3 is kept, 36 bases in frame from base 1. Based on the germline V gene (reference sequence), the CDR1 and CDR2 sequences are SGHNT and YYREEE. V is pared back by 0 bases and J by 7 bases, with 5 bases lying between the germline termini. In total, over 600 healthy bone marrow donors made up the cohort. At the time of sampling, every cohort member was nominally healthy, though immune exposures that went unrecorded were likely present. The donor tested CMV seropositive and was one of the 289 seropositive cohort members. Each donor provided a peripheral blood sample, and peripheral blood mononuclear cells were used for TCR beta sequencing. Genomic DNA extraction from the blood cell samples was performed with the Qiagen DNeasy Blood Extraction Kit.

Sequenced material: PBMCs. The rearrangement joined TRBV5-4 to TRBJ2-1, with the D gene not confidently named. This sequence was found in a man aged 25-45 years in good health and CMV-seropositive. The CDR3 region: CASSLAMNEQFF. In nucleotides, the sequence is TGTGCCAGCAGCTTGGCCATGAATGAGCAGTTCTTC.